This is a list of T cell receptor beta chains from one sample in a study of Graves' ophthalmopathy and Graves' hyperthyroidism. TCRdb passed the multiplex PCR reads through MiXCR, listing each CDR3 protein once. The profile shows approximately 700,000 distinct CDR3 sequences, 35% to 45% of them singletons. The material sequenced was peripheral blood. These receptors all stem from an adult man with Graves' ophthalmopathy. CDR3s leave out the opening cysteine and the closing phenylalanine or tryptophan. Each record gives: CDR3 length, V gene, CDR3 protein.

length: 11; V: TRBV7-9; CDR3: ASSPTDRSEQY
length: 12; V: TRBV7-2; CDR3: ASLPGQGSGEQY
length: 13; V: TRBV12-3/TRBV12-4; CDR3: ASSFRDEKKETQY
length: 14; V: TRBV20-1; CDR3: SASLLETDSNQPQH
length: 14; V: TRBV4-3; CDR3: ASSQESGHSNQPQH
length: 9; V: TRBV6-6; CDR3: ASSRGQALH
length: 12; V: TRBV6-5; CDR3: ASSLQGANTEAF
length: 13; V: TRBV7-9; CDR3: ASSFTGGPNYGYT
length: 12; V: TRBV7-9; CDR3: ASSSTGAAEKLF
length: 11; V: TRBV4-1; CDR3: ASSHRQGPEAF
length: 11; V: TRBV5-1; CDR3: ASSPLGQGGYT
length: 14; V: TRBV15; CDR3: ATSRDSTERNQPQH
length: 10; V: TRBV20-1; CDR3: SVPGSTGELF
length: 13; V: TRBV25-1; CDR3: ASSLRGGFTGELF
length: 11; V: TRBV20-1; CDR3: SAGTGDHQPQH